Listed below are T cell receptor beta chains from one sample, sequenced in a study of human T cells and chemical hapten exposure. A single record per CDR3 protein comes from TCRdb applying MiXCR to the 5' RACE reads. The data show more than 140,000 distinct CDR3 sequences, with about 4% seen just once and about 1.3% held by the top ten. The receptor source for this set is a female donor in good health. The CDR3 runs from the conserved cysteine through the conserved F or W. The order of the fields is clone size, J gene, D gene, V gene, CDR3 length, CDR3 DNA, CDR3 protein. The D gene is left open where the match is weak. The size of a clone is reported for some rows only, either as once, few or many, or as a class for expanded clones.

many,TRBJ2-3,NA,TRBV12-3/TRBV12-4,10,TGTGCCAGCAGTCGGGATACGCAGTATTTT,CASSRDTQYF
many,TRBJ1-1,TRBD1,TRBV18,13,TGTGCCAGTTTCTCGACAGGGGAGGCTGAAGCTTTCTTT,CASFSTGEAEAFF
many,TRBJ2-4,TRBD1,TRBV2,16,TGTGCCAGCAGCTTCACCGGCCCGGGACAGGGGAACATTCAGTACTTC,CASSFTGPGQGNIQYF
NA,TRBJ2-7,NA,TRBV28,15,TGTGCCAGCAGTTCTCCTTCAGGTCCGTCCTACGAGCAGTACTTC,CASSSPSGPSYEQYF
many,TRBJ2-7,NA,TRBV5-1,13,TGCGCCAGCAGCTTGGGTAGCCACTACGAGCAGTACTTC,CASSLGSHYEQYF
many,TRBJ2-2,NA,TRBV4-2,16,TGTGCCAGCAGCCAATCCGCGGGGTCTACTACCGGGGAGCTGTTTTTT,CASSQSAGSTTGELFF
many,TRBJ2-7,TRBD2,TRBV12-3/TRBV12-4,15,TGTGCCAGCAGTAAACGCGGGGGGGCTTCCTACGAGCAGTACTTC,CASSKRGGASYEQYF
NA,TRBJ2-2,NA,TRBV2,14,TGTGCCAGCATGCCAGGGGACTTGGCCGGGGAGCTGTTTTTT,CASMPGDLAGELFF
NA,TRBJ1-6,NA,TRBV29-1,12,TGCAGCGCCGGGAGCGTGGGTTCACCCCTCCACTTT,CSAGSVGSPLHF
many,TRBJ2-3,NA,TRBV5-1,11,TGCGCCAGCAGCTCCTCTTCCTGGCAGTATTTT,CASSSSSWQYF
few,TRBJ1-2,NA,TRBV4-1,16,TGCGCCAGCAGCCAAGAATCTCGTCCGGGACCGCGTGGCTACACCTTC,CASSQESRPGPRGYTF
many,TRBJ1-5,NA,TRBV6-1,17,TGTGCCAGCAGTGTTGGGTCTGTCTTTTTTAGCAATCAGCCCCAGCATTTT,CASSVGSVFFSNQPQHF
many,TRBJ2-7,NA,TRBV5-4,15,TGTGCCAGCAGCTTGGGTTCGGGAGAGGCCTACGAGCAGTACTTC,CASSLGSGEAYEQYF
many,TRBJ2-6,NA,TRBV28,15,TGTGCCAGCAGCATTATGCCGGATGGGGCCAACGTCCTGACTTTC,CASSIMPDGANVLTF
many,TRBJ2-5,NA,TRBV9,15,TGTGCCAGCAGCGCGGGGGCCAGAGTACAAGAGACCCAGTACTTC,CASSAGARVQETQYF
many,TRBJ2-1,NA,TRBV4-2,16,TGTGCCAGCAGCCAAGTTTCGGCGGCAGGGTCCAATGAGCAGTTCTTC,CASSQVSAAGSNEQFF
many,TRBJ2-1,NA,TRBV12-3/TRBV12-4,16,TGTGCCAGCAGAGCCGGGACCCAACCCCTCTACAATGAGCAGTTCTTC,CASRAGTQPLYNEQFF
many,TRBJ2-3,TRBD2,TRBV18,17,TGTGCCAGCTCACGACGCTGGACTAGCAAAGAGGCAGATACGCAGTATTTT,CASSRRWTSKEADTQYF
many,TRBJ2-7,NA,TRBV20-1,14,TGCAGTGCTATCGACCGAACTTACCCCTACGAGCAGTACTTC,CSAIDRTYPYEQYF
many,TRBJ2-5,NA,TRBV28,14,TGTGCCAGCACCGGCATTCACGGGGTAGAGACCCAGTACTTC,CASTGIHGVETQYF
NA,TRBJ1-3,NA,TRBV3-1,14,TGTGCCAGCAGCTACGGGACGCGTGGAAACACCATATATTTT,CASSYGTRGNTIYF
many,TRBJ1-5,TRBD1,TRBV7-2,15,TGTGCCAGCAGCACGGGACAGGAGCTTCCCAGGGCCCAGCATTTT,CASSTGQELPRAQHF
few,TRBJ2-3,TRBD2,TRBV5-6,15,TGTGCCAGCAGCTTTGGTAGCGGGGGGCCAGATACGCAGTATTTT,CASSFGSGGPDTQYF
many,TRBJ2-2,NA,TRBV7-3,14,TGTGCCAGCAGCCCCCAGGGGATCCCCGGGGAGCTGTTTTTT,CASSPQGIPGELFF
NA,TRBJ1-1,NA,TRBV6-1,14,TGTGCCAGCAGTGAAGTGTACGGGGAGGGTGAAGCTTTCTTT,CASSEVYGEGEAFF
NA,TRBJ1-1,NA,TRBV12-3/TRBV12-4,14,TGTGCCAGCAGTTGGGCGGGGAGGAACACTGAAGCTTTCTTT,CASSWAGRNTEAFF
many,TRBJ1-1,NA,TRBV4-2,18,TGTGCCAGCAGCCAAGGCTCGAATGACAGATCGGAGAACACTGAAGCTTTCTTT,CASSQGSNDRSENTEAFF
many,TRBJ2-3,NA,TRBV7-2,14,TGTGCCAGCAGCCGGATACGGGTGACAGATACGCAGTATTTT,CASSRIRVTDTQYF
many,TRBJ2-3,NA,TRBV7-8,17,TGTGCCAGCAGCCGGGAACCGGGACGCCCACGCACAGATACGCAGTATTTT,CASSREPGRPRTDTQYF
many,TRBJ1-4,NA,TRBV18,15,TGTGCCAGCTCACCCCGTGGGGGGGGAACTGAAAAACTGTTTTTT,CASSPRGGGTEKLFF
NA,TRBJ2-7,TRBD1,TRBV3-1,14,TGTGCCAGCAGCCAGCACAGGGGGGCCTACGAGCAGTACTTC,CASSQHRGAYEQYF
many,TRBJ1-6,NA,TRBV7-2,14,TGTGCCAGCAGCTCCAGGGTGGAAGGGTCACCCCTCCACTTT,CASSSRVEGSPLHF
NA,TRBJ2-5,NA,TRBV5-1,12,TGCGCCAGCAGCCTCGGGGAAGAGACCCAGTACTTC,CASSLGEETQYF
many,TRBJ2-3,TRBD2,TRBV6-6,15,TGTGCCAGCAGGTCGAGCGGGGCCGCAACAGATACGCAGTATTTT,CASRSSGAATDTQYF
few,TRBJ2-4,NA,TRBV27,15,TGTGCCAGCAGTTTTTCCGCTGTGGCCAAAAACATTCAGTACTTC,CASSFSAVAKNIQYF
NA,TRBJ1-1,NA,TRBV7-2,14,TGTGCCAGCAGAGACGGGGGCGGGAGCACTGAAGCTTTCTTT,CASRDGGGSTEAFF
many,TRBJ1-6,NA,TRBV6-5,14,TGTGCCAGCAGTTACGAACACCTTAATTCACCCCTCCACTTT,CASSYEHLNSPLHF
few,TRBJ1-2,TRBD1,TRBV20-1,12,TGCAGTGCTTTGGACAGGCCCTATGGCTACACCTTC,CSALDRPYGYTF
many,TRBJ1-2,NA,TRBV2,14,TGTGCCAGCAGGCCTAGACCTTCTAACTATGGCTACACCTTC,CASRPRPSNYGYTF
few,TRBJ1-1,TRBD1,TRBV19,15,TGTGCCAGTAGGAGTGGGGACAGTTCTTACACTGAAGCTTTCTTT,CASRSGDSSYTEAFF
many,TRBJ2-1,NA,TRBV7-9,13,TGTGCCAGCAGCTTAATAGCCTACAATGAGCAGTTCTTC,CASSLIAYNEQFF
few,TRBJ2-7,NA,TRBV2,14,TGTGCCAGCAGTGTCGACAGCTTCGAATACGAGCAGTACTTC,CASSVDSFEYEQYF
many,TRBJ1-2,TRBD1,TRBV27,14,TGTGCCAGCAGAATGGGGGACAGGGCCTATGGCTACACCTTC,CASRMGDRAYGYTF
few,TRBJ2-3,TRBD2,TRBV20-1,16,TGCAGTGCTGGGGCCTTGACTAGCGGCGTGGCAGATACGCAGTATTTT,CSAGALTSGVADTQYF
many,TRBJ2-7,NA,TRBV11-2,15,TGTGCCAGCAGCTTAGTTCAACTCAAAACCTACGAGCAGTACTTC,CASSLVQLKTYEQYF
many,TRBJ1-1,NA,TRBV7-9,13,TGTGCCAGCAGCCTATACATGAACACTGAAGCTTTCTTT,CASSLYMNTEAFF
many,TRBJ2-7,NA,TRBV19,14,TGTGCCAGTACCCCGGGGGACAGCTCCTACGAGCAGTACTTC,CASTPGDSSYEQYF
many,TRBJ2-1,TRBD2,TRBV18,13,TGTGCCAGCTCACCAGCGGGAGAGGGTGAGCAGTTCTTC,CASSPAGEGEQFF
NA,TRBJ2-7,NA,TRBV7-2,16,TGTGCCAGCAGCTTAATGCCAGCTCAAATTAACTACGAGCAGTACTTC,CASSLMPAQINYEQYF
many,TRBJ2-5,NA,TRBV20-1,14,TGCAGTCCTACCCGAAGGAGCGGCCAAGAGACCCAGTACTTC,CSPTRRSGQETQYF
few,TRBJ1-6,NA,TRBV30,18,TGTGCCTGGACTCCCCAACATCTGGGCGCTACAGTTACTTCACCCCTCCACTTT,CAWTPQHLGATVTSPLHF